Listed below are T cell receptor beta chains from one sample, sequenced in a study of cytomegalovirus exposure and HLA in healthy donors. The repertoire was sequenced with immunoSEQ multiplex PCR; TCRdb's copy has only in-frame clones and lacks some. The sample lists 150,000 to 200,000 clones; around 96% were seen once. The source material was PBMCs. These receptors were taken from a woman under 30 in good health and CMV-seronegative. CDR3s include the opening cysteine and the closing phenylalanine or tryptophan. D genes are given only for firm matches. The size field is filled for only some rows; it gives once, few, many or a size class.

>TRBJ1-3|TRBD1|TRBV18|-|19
CASSPRYPGTGSAGNTIYF
TGTGCCAGCTCACCTCGTTATCCCGGGACAGGGAGTGCTGGAAACACCATATATTTT
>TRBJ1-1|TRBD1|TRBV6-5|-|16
CASSYPGDRMNTEAFF
TGTGCCAGCAGTTACCCCGGGGACAGAATGAACACTGAAGCTTTCTTT
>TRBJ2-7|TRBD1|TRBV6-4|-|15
CASSPFSDRVGEQYF
TGTGCCAGCAGTCCCTTCTCGGACAGGGTAGGCGAGCAGTACTTC
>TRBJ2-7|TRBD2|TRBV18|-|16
CASSPTGLPSSYEQYF
TGTGCCAGCTCACCGACGGGACTACCCAGCTCCTACGAGCAGTACTTC
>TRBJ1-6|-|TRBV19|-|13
CASSIGGDSPLHF
TGTGCCAGTAGTATAGGCGGAGATTCACCCCTCCACTTT
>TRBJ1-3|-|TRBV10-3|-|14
CAISQTGTGNTIYF
TGTGCCATCAGCCAGACAGGAACAGGAAACACCATATATTTT
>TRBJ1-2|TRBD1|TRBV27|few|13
CASSRQGVYGYTF
TGTGCCAGCAGTCGACAGGGAGTCTATGGCTACACCTTC
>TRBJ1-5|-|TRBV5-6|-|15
CASNWGGMSGQPQHF
TGTGCCAGCAACTGGGGGGGTATGTCGGGACAGCCCCAGCATTTT
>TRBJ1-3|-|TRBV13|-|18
CASSSSGWQGSFGNTIYF
TGTGCCAGCAGCTCGAGTGGCTGGCAGGGATCCTTTGGAAACACCATATATTTT
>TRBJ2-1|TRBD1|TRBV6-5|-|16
CASSYSLGTGGGEQFF
TGTGCCAGCAGTTACTCGTTGGGGACAGGGGGCGGTGAGCAGTTCTTC
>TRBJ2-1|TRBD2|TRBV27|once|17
CASSIRTSLGFYNEQFF
TGTGCCAGCAGTATCAGGACTAGCCTGGGTTTCTACAATGAGCAGTTCTTC
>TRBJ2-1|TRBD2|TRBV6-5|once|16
CASSYSGLAGYNEQFF
TGTGCCAGCAGTTACTCAGGGCTAGCGGGGTACAATGAGCAGTTCTTC
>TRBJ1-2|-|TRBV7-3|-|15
CASSLQGREQNGYTF
TGTGCCAGCAGCCTCCAGGGGCGGGAGCAGAATGGCTACACCTTC
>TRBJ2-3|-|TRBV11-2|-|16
CASSHPLAPSGNTQYF
TGTGCCAGCAGCCACCCCCTAGCTCCTTCGGGGAATACGCAGTATTTT
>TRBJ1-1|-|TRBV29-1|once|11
CSVALAIEAFF
TGCAGCGTTGCTCTAGCTATTGAAGCTTTCTTT
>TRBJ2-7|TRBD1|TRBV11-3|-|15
CASSSKTGLGYEQYF
TGTGCCAGCAGCTCCAAGACAGGGTTGGGTTACGAGCAGTACTTC
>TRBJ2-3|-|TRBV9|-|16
CASSANLADSGDTQYF
TGTGCCAGCAGCGCCAATTTAGCGGATTCAGGGGATACGCAGTATTTT
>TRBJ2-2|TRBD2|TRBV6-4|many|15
CASSESGGATGELFF
TGTGCCAGCAGTGAAAGCGGGGGGGCCACCGGGGAGCTGTTTTTT
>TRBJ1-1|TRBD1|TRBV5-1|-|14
CASRPGTGESGAFF
TGCGCCAGCAGGCCCGGGACAGGGGAGTCTGGAGCTTTCTTT
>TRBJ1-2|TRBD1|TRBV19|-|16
CASSRTGGVVNYGYTF
TGTGCCAGTAGTAGGACAGGCGGGGTTGTGAACTATGGCTACACCTTC
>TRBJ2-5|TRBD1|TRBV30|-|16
CAWSLGQGGWGETQYF
TGTGCCTGGAGCCTGGGACAGGGGGGGTGGGGAGAGACCCAGTACTTC
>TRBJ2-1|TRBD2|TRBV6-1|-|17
CASSGGLAGGPYNEQFF
TGTGCCAGCAGTGGGGGACTAGCGGGGGGCCCCTACAATGAGCAGTTCTTC
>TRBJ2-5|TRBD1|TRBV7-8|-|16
CASSPLSGRGQETQYF
TGTGCCAGCAGCCCCCTTTCGGGCAGGGGGCAAGAGACCCAGTACTTC
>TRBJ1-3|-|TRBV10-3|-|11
CAIRSGNTIYF
TGTGCCATCCGTAGTGGAAACACCATATATTTT
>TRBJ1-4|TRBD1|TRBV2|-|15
CASSFSGTGYEKLFF
TGTGCCAGCAGCTTCAGTGGGACAGGGTATGAAAAACTGTTTTTT
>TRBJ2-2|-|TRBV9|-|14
CASSPQTGTGELFF
TGTGCCAGCAGCCCCCAGACGGGCACCGGGGAGCTGTTTTTT
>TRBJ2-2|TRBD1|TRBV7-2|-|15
CASSSGQGRTGELFF
TGTGCCAGCAGCTCCGGACAGGGTCGCACCGGGGAGCTGTTTTTT
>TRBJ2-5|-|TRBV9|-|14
CASSPSGTGETQYF
TGTGCCAGCAGCCCCTCCGGCACAGGCGAGACCCAGTACTTC
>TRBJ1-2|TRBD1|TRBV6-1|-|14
CASRADRVPYGYTF
TGTGCCAGCAGGGCAGACAGGGTACCATATGGCTACACCTTC
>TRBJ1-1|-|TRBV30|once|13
CAWSPTGNTEAFF
TGTGCCTGGAGCCCCACGGGGAACACTGAAGCTTTCTTT
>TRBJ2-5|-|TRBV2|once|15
CASMTPAQDQETQYF
TGTGCCAGCATGACCCCAGCCCAGGACCAAGAGACCCAGTACTTC
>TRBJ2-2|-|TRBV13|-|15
CASSLQGGNTGELFF
TGTGCCAGCAGCTTGCAGGGGGGTAACACCGGGGAGCTGTTTTTT
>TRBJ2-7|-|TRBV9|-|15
CASSYAGGEGYEQYF
TGTGCCAGCAGCTATGCCGGGGGAGAGGGCTACGAGCAGTACTTC